This T cell receptor beta chain was retrieved from a study of blood T cell repertoires in COVID-19. Sequenced by immunoSEQ multiplex PCR; TCRdb stores in-frame clones only, minus some. The data contain approximately 180,000 clones, around 82% of them singletons. Which cohort a participant joined came from the clinical history participants gave. This CDR3 spans 20 amino acids. The germline V gene encodes CDR1 LGHNT and CDR2 FRNRAP. V shed 3 bases and J 5 bases; nucleotides not matched to a gene: 22. Sample: PBMCs or T cells enriched from blood (not recorded which). The chain has TRBV12-5 and TRBJ2-7; 10 bases are a match to TRBD1. The sequence was collected from a woman aged 55-70 years with acute COVID-19. The CDR3 here is CASGFETPGQGNGCLHEQYF. The DNA of the CDR3 is TGTGCTAGTGGTTTTGAGACTCCGGGACAGGGGAACGGGTGTCTCCACGAGCAGTACTTC.